The 17 T cell receptor beta chains listed next were all sequenced from one sample in a study of siplizumab effects on memory and regulatory T cells. Here immunoSEQ multiplex PCR was the method, and the copy in TCRdb shows in-frame clones only, minus some. Of 120,000 or so clones in the sample, more than 90% were seen once. The sample comprised CD4+ T cells sorted from blood. The receptor set was obtained from a human donor in good health.

The chain couples TRBV25-1 to TRBJ2-7; D possibly corresponds to TRBD2 (5 bases). This CDR3 has 14 residues. V was pared by 3 bases and J by 1 base, with 10 bases between. Germline CDR1 reads MGHDK; CDR2 reads SYGVNS. The CDR3 nucleotides read TGTGCCAGCAGTGATCCACGGGGATCCTACGAGCAGTACTTC. Its translation is CASSDPRGSYEQYF.

V gene TRBV5-1 combines with J gene TRBJ2-2, with 12 bases that match TRBD2. Germline CDR1 SGHRS, CDR2 YFSETQ. CDR3 length: 15 amino acids. The J segment lost 4 bases and the V segment lost 6 bases, leaving 4 bases of the junction unmatched. The CDR3 region has the DNA TGCGCCAGCAAGCAGGGACTAGCGGGCACCGGGGAGCTGTTTTTT. Its protein is CASKQGLAGTGELFF.

The V and J genes are TRBV2 and TRBJ1-6; 7 bases line up with TRBD1. Per germline, CDR1 SNHLY and CDR2 FYNNEI. CDR3 length equals 14 residues. J lost 4 bases, V lost 6 bases, and 3 bases had no gene match. In nucleotides, the CDR3 is TGTGCCAGCAGGGAGGGACAGTATAATTCACCCCTCCACTTT. Translating it yields CASREGQYNSPLHF.

In this sample, this clone turned up once. Relative to the germline gene, one junction end is altered; a read error may explain this. The gene calls are TRBV11-2 and TRBJ2-7; tentative D call: TRBD1 (7 bases). The CDR3 consists of 15 residues. Looked up from germline, CDR1 is SGHAT and CDR2 is FQNNGV. As DNA, the CDR3 is TGTGCCAGCAGCTTAGACCCTGGACAGGCCCTAGGCGGGAACTTC. It translates to CASSLDPGQALGGNF. The variable domain in full, completed from reference TRBV11-2 and TRBJ2-7, reads EAGVAQSPRYKIIEKRQSVAFWCNPISGHATLYWYQQILGQGPKLLIQFQNNGVVDDSQLPKDRFSAERLKGVDSTLKIQPAKLEDSAVYLCASSLDPGQALGGNFGPGTRLTVT.

The chain employs TRBV4-2 and TRBJ1-6; a weak D match, TRBD1 (6 bases). Germline lookup yields CDR1 LGHNA and CDR2 YNFKEQ. This CDR3 has 15 amino acids. The V and J ends lost 1 base and 8 bases respectively, with 12 bases between them. The CDR3 protein is CASSQGGGTDSPLHF. For the CDR3, the DNA is TGTGCCAGCAGCCAAGGAGGGGGTACGGATTCACCCCTCCACTTT.

The rearrangement links TRBV5-5 to TRBJ1-5; D gene ambiguous. The germline gives CDR1 SGHKS, CDR2 YYEKEE (reference sequence). The CDR3 covers 14 residues. V shed 5 bases and J shed 7 bases, with 16 bases lying between them. The CDR3, as DNA: TGTGCCAGCAGTCACCCCGGAGAGTACCAGCCCCAGCATTTT. Translating it yields CASSHPGEYQPQHF. The complete variable domain, with remaining parts taken from reference TRBV5-5 and TRBJ1-5, reads DAGVTQSPTHLIKTRGQQVTLRCSPISGHKSVSWYQQVLGQGPQFIFQYYEKEERGRGNFPDRFSARQFPNYSSELNVNALLLGDSALYLCASSHPGEYQPQHFGDGTRLSIL.

This clone was seen once. V usage is TRBV6-1 and J usage is TRBJ2-7; TRBD1 is a possible D gene (5 bases). Trimming left V 7 bases short and J 1 base short, with 11 bases between. The germline CDR1 and CDR2 sequences are MNHNS and SASEGT. The CDR3 has 13 amino acids. The CDR3 DNA reads as TGTGCCAGCATTACCCCAGGGTCCTACGAGCAGTACTTC. Translated, it gives CASITPGSYEQYF.

CDR3 amino acids: CAISALAGGHTGELFF. DNA of the CDR3: TGTGCCATCAGTGCACTAGCGGGGGGCCACACCGGGGAGCTGTTTTTT. This sequence joins TRBV10-3 and TRBJ2-2, with 12 bases aligning to TRBD2. The germline CDR1 and CDR2 sequences are ENHRY and SYGVKD. V trimming: 4 bases; J trimming: 3 bases; junction bases outside the gene matches: 3. The CDR3 length is 16 residues.

V and J are TRBV27 and TRBJ2-7; 11 bases fit TRBD2. J lost 2 bases, V lost 4 bases, and 4 bases had no gene match. This CDR3 is built from 15 residues. Germline V CDR1 and CDR2: MNHEY, SMNVEV (reference sequence). The CDR3 loop reads CASSSLAGGTYEQYF. CDR3 bases: TGTGCCAGCAGTTCCCTAGCGGGAGGAACCTACGAGCAGTACTTC.

The V and J genes are TRBV27 and TRBJ2-7; either TRBD1 or TRBD2 may supply D (6 bases each). Germline V gene data show CDR1 as MNHEY and CDR2 as SMNVEV (reference sequence). The CDR3 spans 14 residues. Deletions cut 2 bases from V and 5 bases from J, with 13 bases between. CDR3 in DNA: TGTGCCAGCAGTTTAAGGGGGGCGGGCAACGAGCAGTACTTC. Translated, it gives CASSLRGAGNEQYF.

In nucleotides, the CDR3 is TGTGCCAGCAGTGCGTCCGGGACGGGAGGTTACAATGAGCAGTTCTTC. Translating it yields CASSASGTGGYNEQFF. The rearrangement joins TRBV25-1 to TRBJ2-1; 7 bases line up with TRBD2. The V gene end was trimmed by 4 bases and the J gene end by 4 bases; junction bases not matched to a gene: 10. This CDR3 has 16 amino acids. CDR1 and CDR2 (germline): MGHDK, SYGVNS.

Only one count was recorded for this clone. V gene TRBV5-4 combines with J gene TRBJ1-1; 11 bases align to TRBD1. The CDR3 spans 16 residues. CDR1 is SGHNT and CDR2 is YYREEE in the germline V gene (reference sequence). The V and J ends lost 2 bases and 1 base, in that order; junction bases with no gene match: 4. CDR3 loop: CASSFGQGATNTEAFF. The CDR3 nucleotides are TGTGCCAGCAGCTTTGGACAGGGGGCAACGAACACTGAAGCTTTCTTT. The full variable domain, its missing parts supplied by reference TRBV5-4 and TRBJ1-1, is ETGVTQSPTHLIKTRGQQVTLRCSSQSGHNTVSWYQQALGQGPQFIFQYYREEENGRGNFPPRFSGLQFPNYSSELNVNALELDDSALYLCASSFGQGATNTEAFFGQGTRLTVV.

About this clone itself: The germline gene is not matched at one end of the junction; a read error may be the cause. The rearrangement uses TRBV19 and TRBJ1-4, with 7 nucleotides matching TRBD1. CDR1 is LNHDA, CDR2 SQIVND, per germline (reference sequence). The CDR3 runs 17 residues. The CDR3 is CASGPRGQLSTNEKLFF. The CDR3 DNA reads TGTGCCAGTGGGCCCAGGGGACAGCTCTCAACAAATGAAAAACTGTTTTTT.

The CDR3 sequence: CASKMAEVSPSPSTDTQYF. The DNA for the CDR3 is TGTGCCAGCAAGATGGCGGAGGTGTCCCCCTCCCCGAGCACAGATACGCAGTATTTT. The rearrangement links TRBV21-1 to TRBJ2-3; whether TRBD2, the table's D call, matches the DNA was not checked. TRBV21-1 is reported as a pseudogene. This CDR3 spans 19 amino acids.

The chain has TRBV5-6 and TRBJ2-3; 8 bases line up with TRBD2. V shed 4 bases, J shed 2 bases, and the junction held 6 bases outside the gene matches. The CDR3 extends over 15 amino acids. CDR1 and CDR2 from the germline V gene are SGHDT and YYEEEE. DNA for the CDR3: TGTGCCAGCAGCCCCGGACTAGCCATCACAGATACGCAGTATTTT. It encodes CASSPGLAITDTQYF.

The rearrangement links TRBV5-4 to TRBJ1-4; D unresolved. Trimming removed 0 bases at V and 3 bases at J, with 9 bases between. The V gene's germline CDR1 is SGHNT and CDR2 YYREEE (reference sequence). CDR3 size: 15 residues. CDR3: CASSLAGYANEKLFF. In nucleotides, the CDR3 is TGTGCCAGCAGCTTGGCCGGGTACGCTAATGAAAAACTGTTTTTT.

The V gene is TRBV5-1, the J gene TRBJ1-3, with a possible D match to TRBD1 (6 bases). Germline CDR1 reads SGHRS; CDR2 reads YFSETQ. This CDR3 is 16 amino acids long. With 0 bases removed from V and 4 bases from J, the gap between germline ends came to 14 bases. The CDR3 DNA sequence: TGCGCCAGCAGCTTGGACATACAGGGTACGGGAAACACCATATATTTT. This gives the protein CASSLDIQGTGNTIYF.